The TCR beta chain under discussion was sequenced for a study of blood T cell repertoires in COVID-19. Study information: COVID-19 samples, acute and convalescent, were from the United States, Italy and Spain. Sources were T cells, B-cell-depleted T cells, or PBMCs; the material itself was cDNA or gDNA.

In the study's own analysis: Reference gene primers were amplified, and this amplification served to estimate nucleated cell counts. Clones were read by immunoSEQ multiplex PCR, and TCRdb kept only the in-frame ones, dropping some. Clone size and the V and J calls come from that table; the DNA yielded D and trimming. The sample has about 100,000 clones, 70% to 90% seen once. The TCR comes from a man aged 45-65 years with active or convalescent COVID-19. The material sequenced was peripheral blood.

The CDR3 sequence: CASSATSGGLDTQYF. The CDR3 bases are TGCGCCAGCAGCGCTACTAGCGGGGGATTAGATACGCAGTATTTT. J is TRBJ2-3 and V is TRBV5-1; TRBD2 aligns across 11 bases. The germline V gene encodes CDR1 SGHRS and CDR2 YFSETQ. The CDR3 spans 15 residues. J gave up 5 bases and V 4 bases, and 6 bases lay outside the gene matches.